The 24 T cell receptor beta chains presented below share a single source sample, sequenced in a study of shared clonotypes between healthy human individuals (dated by TCRdb to 2019 to 2021). Receptor amplification or capture employed the immunoSEQ multiplex PCR assay. TCRdb holds this immuneACCESS table with in-frame rearrangements only. Some clones are missing; in checked studies, unresolved V genes explain under half, and the rest has no known cause. Here the sample has about 1.1 million clones; around three quarters occur a single time. 0.5% to 0.6% of the sample is in the top ten clones. The sequenced sample consisted of memory CD4+ T cells from PBMCs. The cell subset or site label, as the study defines it: CD45RA-negative fraction. The receptor set was obtained from a man aged 18 to 30 in good health. Some clones in this sample may be carry-over from other donors' samples.

The V and J genes are TRBV28 and TRBJ2-1, with 11 bases fitting TRBD1. The length of the CDR3 is 14 residues. Germline-derived CDR1 and CDR2 are MDHEN and SYDVKM. The V segment lost 7 bases and the J segment 9 bases; nucleotides outside the gene matches: 8. CDR3 DNA sequence: TGTGCCAGCACCCGGACAGGGGGCTCAGGTGAGCAGTTCTTC. This encodes CASTRTGGSGEQFF.

The rearrangement links TRBV18 to TRBJ2-2; D may be TRBD1 (6 bases). The CDR3 extends over 16 amino acids. Per germline, CDR1 KGHSH and CDR2 LQKENI. V was trimmed by 3 bases and J by 2 bases, leaving 13 bases between them. This CDR3 reads CASSPSGQTNTGELFF. DNA of the CDR3: TGTGCCAGCTCACCTTCAGGACAGACTAACACCGGGGAGCTGTTTTTT. The whole variable domain, remainder taken from reference TRBV18 and TRBJ2-2, is NAGVMQNPRHLVRRRGQEARLRCSPMKGHSHVYWYRQLPEEGLKFMVYLQKENIIDESGMPKERFSAEFPKEGPSILRIQQVVRGDSAAYFCASSPSGQTNTGELFFGEGSRLTVL.

The CDR3 loop reads CASNQGPGLTGANVLTF. The CDR3 nucleotides are TGTGCCAGCAATCAAGGGCCAGGTTTAACTGGGGCCAACGTCCTGACTTTC. This chain uses TRBV28 with TRBJ2-6; D is unclear. The CDR3 contains 17 residues. V lost 7 bases and J 2 bases, leaving 18 bases between the germline ends. Germline CDR1 is MDHEN and CDR2 is SYDVKM.

This clone was counted only a few times. V and J are TRBV14 and TRBJ1-4; D gene unclear. Germline-derived CDR1 and CDR2 are SGHDN and FVKESK. V was clipped by 5 bases and J by 8 bases, with 12 bases between them. This CDR3 is 13 amino acids long. The DNA for the CDR3 is TGTGCCAGCAGCGGGCGACCTGGGGAAAAACTGTTTTTT. Protein sequence: CASSGRPGEKLFF. The full variable domain, in which reference TRBV14 and TRBJ1-4 provide the parts outside the CDR3, is EAGVTQFPSHSVIEKGQTVTLRCDPISGHDNLYWYRRVMGKEIKFLLHFVKESKQDESGMPNNRFLAERTGGTYSTLKVQPAELEDSGVYFCASSGRPGEKLFFGSGTQLSVL.

The gene calls are TRBV28 and TRBJ1-2, with TRBD1 matching over 7 bases. There are 17 residues in the CDR3. Germline assignment: CDR1 MDHEN and CDR2 SYDVKM. V was pared by 7 bases and J by 4 bases, with 18 bases of the junction left unmatched. In DNA form, the CDR3 reads TGTGCCAGCACCTCTCCCCTGGGGGACAGCTTCTTCTATGGCTACACCTTC. Its protein product is CASTSPLGDSFFYGYTF.

This rearrangement joins TRBV11-3 to TRBJ2-5; a possible D gene is TRBD1 (7 bases). Germline-derived CDR1 and CDR2 are SGHNT and YENEEA. The CDR3 is made up of 15 amino acids. Trimming shortened V by 4 bases and J by 4 bases, and 16 bases separated the two germline ends. The chain's CDR3 is CASSSGLQGGETQYF. CDR3 DNA sequence: TGTGCCAGCAGCTCCGGGCTTCAGGGGGGAGAGACCCAGTACTTC.

CDR3 residues: CASSKDPPRPHNEQFF. Here the CDR3 DNA reads TGTGCCAGCAGCAAAGATCCCCCCCGCCCCCACAATGAGCAGTTCTTC. The chain recombines TRBV7-6 with TRBJ2-1; no firm D call. V lost 5 bases and J lost 5, with 19 bases in between. The CDR3 loop spans 16 amino acids. The germline gives CDR1 SGHVS, CDR2 FNYEAQ.

This rearrangement joins TRBV15 to TRBJ2-5, with 7 bases fitting TRBD1. Germline CDR1 is LNHNV and CDR2 is YYDKDF (reference sequence). This CDR3 is 16 amino acids long. The V gene end was trimmed by 4 bases and the J gene end by 4 bases; junction bases not matched to a gene: 12. As DNA, the CDR3 is TGTGCCACCAGCAAAATCTCCAGGGGGTTCGGAGAGACCCAGTACTTC. It translates to CATSKISRGFGETQYF.

Only a few counts were recorded for this clone. This chain links TRBV19 with TRBJ1-2; D remains ambiguous. Trimming cost V 5 bases and J 6 bases, with 19 bases left between them. CDR3 length equals 15 residues. Germline-derived CDR1 and CDR2 are LNHDA and SQIVND (reference sequence). CDR3 region: CASSPRFEGGHGYTF. The CDR3 bases are TGTGCCAGTAGTCCCCGTTTTGAGGGCGGTCATGGCTACACCTTC.

V and J are TRBV5-1 and TRBJ2-2, with TRBD2 matching over 13 bases. After removal of 0 bases from V and 4 bases from J, the junction contained 0 bases not matched to a gene. CDR1 is SGHRS, CDR2 YFSETQ, per germline. CDR3 length: 16 amino acids. The CDR3 coding sequence is TGCGCCAGCAGCTTGGGGACTAGCGGGGGCACCGGGGAGCTGTTTTTT. This encodes CASSLGTSGGTGELFF.

The chain couples TRBV29-1 to TRBJ1-3; the D is unclear. The CDR3 is 15 amino acids. Trimming pared 7 bases from V and 0 bases from J, leaving 16 bases between. CDR1 and CDR2 (germline): SQVTM, ANQGSEA. In nucleotides, the CDR3 is TGCAGCGCCGCCGGGTTTGAGAGCTCTGGAAACACCATATATTTT. Protein: CSAAGFESSGNTIYF. Complete variable domain (other parts from reference TRBV29-1 and TRBJ1-3): SAVISQKPSRDICQRGTSLTIQCQVDSQVTMMFWYRQQPGQSLTLIATANQGSEATYESGFVIDKFPISRPNLTFSTLTVSNMSPEDSSIYLCSAAGFESSGNTIYFGEGSWLTVV.

This chain connects TRBV19 to TRBJ2-5; no definite D call. The CDR3 is 15 residues long. CDR1 and CDR2 (germline): LNHDA, SQIVND (reference sequence). Between the trimmed V and J ends, which lost 0 bases and 5 bases, there was a span of 13 bases. CDR3 in amino acids: CASSIDRGDWETQYF. In DNA, the CDR3 is TGTGCCAGTAGTATAGATCGTGGCGACTGGGAGACCCAGTACTTC.

The chain recombines TRBV5-8 with TRBJ1-1; 8 nucleotides agree with TRBD1. V was clipped by 5 bases and J by 4 bases; unmatched bases: 4. This CDR3 comprises 13 residues. Per germline, CDR1 SGHTS and CDR2 YDEGEE. CDR3 nucleotide sequence: TGTGCCAGCAGATTGACAGGGGTCACTGAAGCTTTCTTT. Its translation: CASRLTGVTEAFF.

The V gene is TRBV29-1, the J gene TRBJ1-1, with unresolved D. The V end was cut by 4 bases, the J end by 4 bases, with 16 bases between. In germline, CDR1 is SQVTM, CDR2 ANQGSEA. This CDR3 comprises 14 residues. The CDR3 reads CSVVGNLLPTEAFF. CDR3 coding DNA: TGCAGCGTTGTCGGCAATCTCCTCCCCACTGAAGCTTTCTTT.

The V call is TRBV19, the J call TRBJ2-3, with a tentative D call TRBD1 (6 bases). The CDR3 covers 15 residues. The germline CDR1 and CDR2 sequences are LNHDA and SQIVND (reference sequence). V shed 4 bases and J shed 1 base, with 12 bases lying between them. The CDR3 sequence is CASSKRQAGTDTQYF. The CDR3, as DNA: TGTGCCAGTAGTAAACGACAGGCGGGCACAGATACGCAGTATTTT.

The chain employs TRBV7-9 and TRBJ2-7; 11 nucleotides agree with TRBD1. The CDR3 extends over 15 amino acids. The ends lost 5 bases at V and 5 bases at J; junction bases unmatched: 8. Germline V gene sequence: CDR1 SEHNR, CDR2 FQNEAQ (reference sequence). This CDR3 reads CASSRGTGGFNEQYF. The CDR3 region has the DNA TGTGCCAGCAGCCGCGGGACAGGGGGATTCAACGAGCAGTACTTC. The variable domain in full, completed from reference TRBV7-9 and TRBJ2-7, reads DTGVSQNPRHKITKRGQNVTFRCDPISEHNRLYWYRQTLGQGPEFLTYFQNEAQLEKSRLLSDRFSAERPKGSFSTLEIQRTEQGDSAMYLCASSRGTGGFNEQYFGPGTRLTVT.

Worth noting for this clone: The sample holds other DNA sequences that translate to the same CDR3. The V and J genes are TRBV7-2 and TRBJ2-1; maybe TRBD2 (5 bases). V lost 0 bases to trimming and J lost 6 bases, with 6 bases between them. The germline V gene has CDR1 SGHTA and CDR2 FQGNSA. This CDR3 has 13 amino acids. The CDR3 DNA reads as TGTGCCAGCAGCTTAGCAGGGAGCAATGAGCAGTTCTTC. Translation: CASSLAGSNEQFF.

The V and J genes are TRBV2 and TRBJ2-5, with D tentatively TRBD2 (5 bases). Trimming removed 3 bases from V and 5 bases from J, with 19 bases in between. CDR1 is SNHLY and CDR2 is FYNNEI in the germline V gene. The CDR3 runs 16 residues. As DNA, the CDR3 is TGTGCCAGCAGTGATCGGGGAGCCGCCCCCAGGGAGACCCAGTACTTC. Protein sequence: CASSDRGAAPRETQYF.

The V call is TRBV4-2, the J call TRBJ2-7; TRBD2 is a possible D gene (5 bases). The length of the CDR3 is 14 residues. Trimming left V 1 base short and J 2 bases short, with 9 bases between. From germline, CDR1 is LGHNA and CDR2 YNFKEQ. CDR3 in DNA: TGTGCCAGCAGCCAAGCGAGGGCTACCTACGAGCAGTACTTC. Its translation is CASSQARATYEQYF.

Only one count was recorded for this clone. J is TRBJ1-5 and V is TRBV19; tentatively, D is TRBD1 (6 bases). V was pared by 7 bases and J by 5 bases, with 21 bases between. Germline-derived CDR1 and CDR2 are LNHDA and SQIVND (reference sequence). The CDR3 sequence is 16 residues long. The CDR3 here is CASTTRGTRRDQPQHF. CDR3 bases: TGTGCCAGTACGACTAGGGGGACCCGGAGGGATCAGCCCCAGCATTTT.

The sample holds a few counts of this clone. V is TRBV5-6 and J is TRBJ2-7; 9 bases are shared with TRBD1. The CDR3 spans 14 residues. The V segment lost 3 bases and the J segment 3 bases; nucleotides outside the gene matches: 4. Germline V lookup: CDR1 SGHDT, CDR2 YYEEEE. CDR3 region: CASSWGQGVYEQYF. The CDR3 bases are TGTGCCAGCAGCTGGGGACAGGGCGTCTACGAGCAGTACTTC. Full variable domain (rest looked up from reference TRBV5-6 and TRBJ2-7): DAGVTQSPTHLIKTRGQQVTLRCSPKSGHDTVSWYQQALGQGPQFIFQYYEEEERQRGNFPDRFSGHQFPNYSSELNVNALLLGDSALYLCASSWGQGVYEQYFGPGTRLTVT.

This clone appeared many times. The chain employs TRBV30 and TRBJ2-3, with D possibly matching TRBD2 (6 bases). Trimming took 0 bases from V and 14 from J, leaving 15 bases between them. This CDR3 has 12 residues. Germline CDR1 GTSNPN, CDR2 SVGIG (reference sequence). The CDR3 sequence: CAWSVLGGIGYF. In DNA, the CDR3 is TGTGCCTGGAGTGTACTGGGCGGGATCGGGTATTTT. Based on the CDR3 plus reference TRBV30 and TRBJ2-3, the full variable domain is SQTIHQWPATLVQPVGSPLSLECTVEGTSNPNLYWYRQAAGRGLQLLFYSVGIGQISSEVPQNLSASRPQDRQFILSSKKLLLSDSGFYLCAWSVLGGIGYFGPGTRLTVL.

The chain has TRBV28 and TRBJ1-5; no clear D. The CDR3 has 10 residues. With 6 bases removed from V and 11 bases from J, the gap between germline ends came to 8 bases. Looked up from germline, CDR1 is MDHEN and CDR2 is SYDVKM. The CDR3 protein is CASRSTTQHF. The CDR3 region has the DNA TGTGCCAGCAGGAGCACGACCCAGCATTTT.

This chain links TRBV29-1 with TRBJ2-2; 9 bases agree with TRBD2. This CDR3 spans 14 amino acids. CDR1 SQVTM and CDR2 ANQGSEA come from the germline V gene. V lost 6 bases to trimming and J lost 0 bases; unmatched junction nucleotides: 2. CDR3 coding DNA: TGCAGCGTAGTAGCGGGAGCGAACACCGGGGAGCTGTTTTTT. It yields the protein CSVVAGANTGELFF.